This TCR beta chain emerged from a study of long-term antiretroviral therapy in people with HIV. Findings and caveats of the study: CDR3 lengths in HIV samples spanned a narrower range than controls. Possibly under older ART regimens, blood was drawn between about 2004 and 2017. Although diversity increased after ART, it remained lower than in transplant donor controls.

The run of the v3.0 immunoSEQ assay was at survey level. The target of sequencing was roughly 40,000-55,000 T-cell genomes per sample. The data were produced by immunoSEQ multiplex PCR, yet TCRdb's version contains in-frame clones alone and is incomplete. The table shows 25,000 to 35,000 clones, with 90% to 95% occurring only once. A word on this clone: The antigen is not known.

With V trimmed by 0 bases and J by 2 bases, 9 bases remained unmatched. The CDR3 spans 18 residues. In germline, CDR1 is LGHNA, CDR2 YNFKEQ. V is TRBV4-2 and J is TRBJ1-3, with 8 nucleotides matching TRBD1. The sequence derives from a man in his fifties or sixties with HIV. Sequences were derived from unsorted PBMCs, sampled about 7.2 years after starting antiretroviral therapy. The CDR3 DNA sequence: TGTGCCAGCAGCCAAGATGTTACAGGGGGGTCTACTGGAAACACCATATATTTT. This gives the protein CASSQDVTGGSTGNTIYF.